The clone carrying this T cell receptor (beta chain) was recorded only once. The data were obtained in a study of OX40 agonist ivuxolimab in advanced cancers. The assay was immunoSEQ multiplex PCR, and TCRdb's table has in-frame clones only and misses some. Here the sample spans approximately 39,000 clones, nearly 90% being singletons. The CDR3 covers 15 residues. The germline V gene has CDR1 ENHRY and CDR2 SYGVKD. Trimming shortened V by 0 bases and J by 0 bases, and 8 bases separated the two germline ends. V gene TRBV10-3 combines with J gene TRBJ1-1; maybe TRBD1 (6 bases). Material: CD4+ or CD8+ T cells sorted from blood, obtained in a trial of the OX40 agonist ivuxolimab. This receptor was obtained from an adult with an advanced solid tumor such as melanoma, head and neck, liver or kidney cancer. The CDR3 DNA is TGTGCCATCAGTGAGTCCGGGGGCTTGAACACTGAAGCTTTCTTT. Encoded protein: CAISESGGLNTEAFF.